These 22 T cell receptor beta chains were all obtained from the same sample, sequenced in a study of T-cell memory formation after mild COVID-19. A single record per CDR3 protein comes from TCRdb applying MiXCR to the 5' RACE reads. Of approximately 300,000 distinct CDR3 sequences listed, roughly 15% are singletons. Sequenced: PBMCs or a T cell subset sorted from them (not recorded which). The receptors come from a man younger than 35 who had mild COVID-19 (a few samples of this study predate the infection). Cell type and time point are not known.

The table lists this clonotype with a few counts. J is TRBJ2-1 and V is TRBV20-1; no clear D. The ends were cut back, 3 bases at V and 7 bases at J, with 10 bases in the middle. Germline values: CDR1 DFQATT, CDR2 SNEGSKA (reference sequence). The CDR3 runs 12 residues. The CDR3 DNA sequence: TGCAGTGCTAGTGCAGAATGGAATGAGCAGTTCTTC. Protein sequence: CSASAEWNEQFF.

J is TRBJ2-1 and V is TRBV19; D is unresolved. Trimming pared 7 bases from V and 3 bases from J, leaving 4 bases between. This CDR3 region has 11 residues. Germline assignment: CDR1 LNHDA and CDR2 SQIVND (reference sequence). CDR3 sequence: CASIGYNEQFF. CDR3 coding DNA: TGTGCCAGTATCGGCTACAATGAGCAGTTCTTC.

Remarks on this clonotype: It is unclear where the CDR3 begins or ends on the DNA, so no DNA is shown, and the CDR3 is as TCRdb lists it. This chain links TRBV10-1 with TRBJ1-4; the table's D call TRBD1 went unverified against the DNA. The CDR3 spans 14 residues, counting both ends. The germline CDR1 and CDR2 sequences are WNHNN and SYGVQD (reference sequence). The CDR3 region is CASGGQEHRKTVFF.

The rearrangement joins TRBV7-2 to TRBJ1-1, with no clear D. Germline V gives CDR1 SGHTA, CDR2 FQGNSA. Trimming took off 2 bases at V and 5 bases at J, with 3 bases between the two ends. This CDR3 is built from 11 residues. Here the CDR3 DNA reads TGTGCCAGCAGCTTATGGACTGAAGCTTTCTTT. Translated: CASSLWTEAFF.

This clonotype showed up many times. The rearrangement links TRBV7-9 to TRBJ1-2; unclear D gene. Per the germline V gene, CDR1 is SEHNR and CDR2 is FQNEAQ (reference sequence). The CDR3 length is 14 residues. V lost 1 base and J lost 5, with 11 bases in between. Here the CDR3 reads CASSLGAGLYGYTF. The CDR3 bases are TGTGCCAGCAGCTTAGGGGCGGGGTTATATGGCTACACCTTC.

The V and J genes are TRBV6-1 and TRBJ2-5; TRBD2 matches 8 bases. Unmatched junction bases numbered 2, after V lost 7 bases and J lost 1 base. CDR3 size: 13 residues. Germline CDR1 and CDR2: MNHNS and SASEGT. The CDR3 is CASIAGTQETQYF. The CDR3, as DNA: TGTGCCAGCATAGCGGGGACCCAAGAGACCCAGTACTTC.

Many counts were recorded for this clonotype. This chain joins TRBV7-2 and TRBJ2-1; no reliable D call. This CDR3 has 12 residues. Trimming left V 1 base short and J 6 bases short, with 4 bases between. Germline V CDR1 and CDR2: SGHTA, FQGNSA. The CDR3 sequence is CASSLDPNEQFF. The CDR3 nucleotides are TGTGCCAGCAGCTTAGACCCCAATGAGCAGTTCTTC.

This clonotype was picked up a small number of times. CDR3 protein: CASTPGGAGNYGYTF. CDR3 coding DNA: TGTGCCAGCACCCCAGGCGGGGCAGGGAACTATGGCTACACCTTC. This chain links TRBV9 with TRBJ1-2, with TRBD1 as a possible D gene (5 bases). Deletions cut 6 bases from V and 2 bases from J, with 17 bases between. The length of the CDR3 is 15 residues. The germline V gene has CDR1 SGDLS and CDR2 YYNGEE.

Ten or more counts support this clonotype. The chain joins TRBV4-2 to TRBJ2-7, with no clear D. V was cut by 0 bases and J by 2 bases, with 11 bases left in between. From germline, CDR1 is LGHNA and CDR2 YNFKEQ. The CDR3 contains 15 residues. Here the CDR3 DNA reads TGTGCCAGCAGCCAAGAAGCCGTCTTCCCCTACGAGCAGTACTTC. It is translated as CASSQEAVFPYEQYF.

This clonotype has more than one count but fewer than ten. This chain connects TRBV5-4 to TRBJ2-2, with unresolved D. Germline CDR1 SGHNT, CDR2 YYREEE (reference sequence). Trimming left V 0 bases short and J 8 bases short, with 8 bases between. This CDR3 is 13 amino acids long. CDR3 bases: TGTGCCAGCAGCTTGGATACGCAGGGGGAGCTGTTTTTT. Protein sequence: CASSLDTQGELFF.

This clonotype has just a few counts. This chain joins TRBV29-1 and TRBJ1-4; D may be TRBD1 (6 bases). Germline loops: CDR1 SQVTM, CDR2 ANQGSEA. Trimming took off 4 bases at V and 0 bases at J, with 15 bases between the two ends. CDR3 length equals 16 residues. CDR3 nucleotides: TGCAGCGTTGCTACAGGGTGGGGCGCAACTAATGAAAAACTGTTTTTT. Protein sequence: CSVATGWGATNEKLFF.

In this sample, this clonotype turned up many times. The V gene is TRBV20-1, the J gene TRBJ2-1; 7 bases fit TRBD2. CDR3 length equals 15 residues. CDR1 and CDR2 (germline): DFQATT, SNEGSKA (reference sequence). The ends lost 0 bases at V and 8 bases at J; junction bases unmatched: 10. The CDR3 protein is CSARDPRLASHEQFF. For the CDR3, the DNA is TGCAGTGCTAGAGATCCCAGACTAGCATCCCATGAGCAGTTCTTC.

This clonotype was observed a handful of times. The J gene is TRBJ1-2, the V gene TRBV20-1; the D is unclear. The CDR3 is 12 amino acids. V lost 4 bases to trimming and J lost 4 bases, with 10 bases between them. Germline V gene lookup returns CDR1 DFQATT and CDR2 SNEGSKA (reference sequence). DNA of the CDR3: TGCAGTGCTAACGGGCCAGCCTATGGCTACACCTTC. Translated, it gives CSANGPAYGYTF.

This clonotype was found a few times. The J gene is TRBJ2-7, the V gene TRBV21-1. TRBV21-1 represents a pseudogene. The CDR3 is 13 amino acids. CDR3 DNA sequence: TGTGCCAGCAGGATCCAGGGCTACTACGAGCAGTACTTC. Translated, it gives CASRIQGYYEQYF.

This clonotype appeared a few times. The gene calls are TRBV6-1 and TRBJ2-3; the D call may be TRBD1 or TRBD2 (5 bases each). The CDR3 consists of 16 residues. The V end was cut by 6 bases, the J end by 1 base, with 17 bases between. Germline CDR1 and CDR2: MNHNS and SASEGT. The CDR3 nucleotides are TGTGCCAGCAGCCGTTCCAGTGGGGACCGCACAGATACGCAGTATTTT. It is translated as CASSRSSGDRTDTQYF.

DNA of the CDR3: TGTGCCAGCACCTCCGGGACAGAAGGAAACACTGAAGCTTTCTTT. Translated, it gives CASTSGTEGNTEAFF. This chain joins TRBV7-9 and TRBJ1-1, with TRBD1 matching over 7 bases. Germline CDR1 and CDR2: SEHNR and FQNEAQ (reference sequence). Losses at the gene ends were 7 bases for V and 2 bases for J; bases not matched to a gene: 10. The CDR3 totals 15 residues.

In DNA, the CDR3 is TGCGCCAGCAGCCAGGGACGCTTAGATACGCAGTATTTT. This encodes CASSQGRLDTQYF. This sequence joins TRBV4-3 and TRBJ2-3; the D call may be TRBD1 or TRBD2 (5 bases each). Germline CDR1 LGHNA, CDR2 YSLEER. This CDR3 has 13 amino acids. Trimming pared 3 bases from V and 5 bases from J, leaving 9 bases between.

The chain has TRBV30 and TRBJ1-2, with 7 bases that match TRBD1. The CDR3 has 14 residues. Trimming took 1 base from V and 8 from J; bases not matched to a gene: 10. Germline V gene sequence: CDR1 GTSNPN, CDR2 SVGIG (reference sequence). CDR3 sequence: CAWSAHSGGGGYTF. CDR3 sequence (DNA): TGTGCCTGGAGTGCCCACTCAGGGGGGGGAGGCTACACCTTC.

This sequence joins TRBV7-9 and TRBJ1-1, with a possible D match to TRBD1 (6 bases). CDR3 length: 17 residues. Between the trimmed V and J ends, which lost 4 bases and 3 bases, there was a span of 21 bases. Per germline, CDR1 SEHNR and CDR2 FQNEAQ (reference sequence). CDR3 nucleotides: TGTGCCAGCAGCTACACCGGGACATCGGGGGTTGACACTGAAGCTTTCTTT. Its translation is CASSYTGTSGVDTEAFF.

This clonotype was seen a few times. This clone may be a read error of a much larger clone one base away. The CDR3 reads CASSQNLRGIYGYNF. The CDR3 nucleotides read TGTGCCAGCAGCCAAAACCTCAGGGGTATCTATGGCTACAACTTC. The chain couples TRBV7-9 to TRBJ1-2, with D possibly matching TRBD1 (6 bases). The germline V gene has CDR1 SEHNR and CDR2 FQNEAQ (reference sequence). The CDR3 consists of 15 residues. The whole variable domain, filled in from reference TRBV7-9 and TRBJ1-2, reads DTGVSQNPRHKITKRGQNVTFRCDPISEHNRLYWYRQTLGQGPEFLTYFQNEAQLEKSRLLSDRFSAERPKGSFSTLEIQRTEQGDSAMYLCASSQNLRGIYGYNFGSGTRLTVV.

This sequence joins TRBV18 and TRBJ1-3; D ambiguous. In germline, CDR1 is KGHSH, CDR2 LQKENI. CDR3 size: 15 residues. Trimming removed 3 bases at V and 0 bases at J, with 9 bases between. For the CDR3, the DNA is TGTGCCAGCTCACCCGCGCAGTACTCTGGAAACACCATATATTTT. It encodes CASSPAQYSGNTIYF.

The chain uses TRBV2 and TRBJ1-1, with a weak D call TRBD1 (6 bases). The CDR3 length is 14 residues. V lost 4 bases and J 2 bases, leaving 11 bases between the germline ends. From germline, CDR1 is SNHLY and CDR2 FYNNEI. The CDR3, as DNA: TGTGCCAGCAGTGCCCGGACAGAAAACACTGAAGCTTTCTTT. Translation gives CASSARTENTEAFF.